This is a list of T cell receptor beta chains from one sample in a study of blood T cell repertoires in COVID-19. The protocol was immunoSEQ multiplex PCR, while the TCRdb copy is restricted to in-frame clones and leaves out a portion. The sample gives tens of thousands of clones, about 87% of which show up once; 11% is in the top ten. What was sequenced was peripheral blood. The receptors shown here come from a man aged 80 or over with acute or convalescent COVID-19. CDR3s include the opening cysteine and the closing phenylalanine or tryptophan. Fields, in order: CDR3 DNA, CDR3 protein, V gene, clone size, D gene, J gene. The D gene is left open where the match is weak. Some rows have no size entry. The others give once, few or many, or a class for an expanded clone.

TGTGCCAGTAGTATGGTCGGCGGGCCTCTAGCCCAGCATTTT CASSMVGGPLAQHF TRBV19 . . TRBJ1-5
TGTGCCAGCGGCGGGGACGGCAATCAGCCCCAGCATTTT CASGGDGNQPQHF TRBV6-5 . . TRBJ1-5
TGTGCCAGCAGCCAAGGGCGGATCAATCAGCCCCAGCATTTT CASSQGRINQPQHF TRBV4-2 once . TRBJ1-5
TGTGCCAGCAGCTTGGCCGGACAGGGGGCTTTAAACGAGCAGTACTTC CASSLAGQGALNEQYF TRBV5-5 once TRBD1 TRBJ2-7
TGTGCCAGCCCACCGAAAGGGACTAGGAACTACGAGCAGTACTTC CASPPKGTRNYEQYF TRBV28 . TRBD2 TRBJ2-7
TGTGCCAGCAGTTCGGGACTAGCGGGGGGCGGGGATACGCAGTATTTT CASSSGLAGGGDTQYF TRBV6-5 . TRBD2 TRBJ2-3
TGTGCCATCAGTGAGCAGTTACGGCAGGGGGACTATGGCTACACCTTC CAISEQLRQGDYGYTF TRBV10-3 few TRBD1 TRBJ1-2
TGCGCCAGCAGCTCAACAGGGGACTATGGCTACACCTTC CASSSTGDYGYTF TRBV5-1 . TRBD1 TRBJ1-2
TGTGCCAGCTCCGGGACAGGGGGCGAAAAACTGTTTTTT CASSGTGGEKLFF TRBV6-5 . TRBD1 TRBJ1-4
TGTGCCAGCTCACCACGGGAGGCTTCCTCAGGGGCCAACGTCCTGACTTTC CASSPREASSGANVLTF TRBV18 . . TRBJ2-6
TGTGCCAGCAGTGTAGGACAGGGGGCTTATGGCTACACCTTC CASSVGQGAYGYTF TRBV28 . TRBD1 TRBJ1-2
TGTGCCAGCAGCGGTAGAGCGGGGAATTACAATGAGCAGTTCTTC CASSGRAGNYNEQFF TRBV5-4 . TRBD2 TRBJ2-1
TGTGCCAGCAGTCTCTCCCCTAGCCCAGATACGCAGTATTTT CASSLSPSPDTQYF TRBV7-3 . . TRBJ2-3
TGTGCCAGCACCCGGACAGGGGGCAGCTATGGCTACACCTTC CASTRTGGSYGYTF TRBV3-1/TRBV3-2 . TRBD1 TRBJ1-2
TGTGCCAGCAGCTCTGCAGACAGGGGGTACCCTGAAGCTTTCTTT CASSSADRGYPEAFF TRBV7-9 . TRBD1 TRBJ1-1
TGCAGTGCTTATAGGGGGGAAAAACTGTTTTTT CSAYRGEKLFF TRBV20-1 . . TRBJ1-4